Listed below are T cell receptor beta chains from one sample, sequenced in a study of blood T cell repertoires in COVID-19. This table comes from immunoSEQ multiplex PCR, and its TCRdb copy is limited to in-frame clones, with some not included. The sample shows some 290,000 clones, around 92% of them seen only once. The sample was PBMCs or T cells enriched from blood (not recorded which). The receptors here all came from a woman aged 25 to 39 who had recovered from COVID-19. CDR3s include the opening cysteine and the closing phenylalanine or tryptophan. D genes are given only for firm matches. The size field is filled for only some rows; it gives once, few, many or a size class.

v_call	j_call	clone_size	d_call	cdr3_nt	cdr3_aa
TRBV2	TRBJ1-1	-	-	TGTGCCAGCAGTCTCAGGACAGTGAACACTGAAGCTTTCTTT	CASSLRTVNTEAFF
TRBV4-3	TRBJ1-1	few	-	TGCGCCAGCAGCACACAGGGCAACACTGAAGCTTTCTTT	CASSTQGNTEAFF
TRBV7-2	TRBJ2-7	-	-	TGTGCCAGCAGCTCGCCGGGCCAGGGTCACGAGCAGTACTTC	CASSSPGQGHEQYF
TRBV27	TRBJ2-3	-	-	TGTGCCAGCAGTTTAGTATGGGCCCGGGGGTCAGATACGCAGTATTTT	CASSLVWARGSDTQYF
TRBV7-2	TRBJ1-2	-	-	TGTGCCAGCAGCTTACTGGCAGGGACTAACTATGGCTACACCTTC	CASSLLAGTNYGYTF
TRBV3-1/TRBV3-2	TRBJ2-3	-	TRBD2	TGTGCCAGCAGCTCAGGAGCGGGAGTAGGGACAGATACGCAGTATTTT	CASSSGAGVGTDTQYF
TRBV4-2	TRBJ1-5	once	-	TGTGCCAGCAGCCAAGGTCGACAGCCAGATCAGCCCCAGCATTTT	CASSQGRQPDQPQHF
TRBV5-1	TRBJ2-7	few	TRBD2	TGCGCCAGCAGCTTTCAGCGGGAGGGTGAGCAGTACTTC	CASSFQREGEQYF
TRBV5-3	TRBJ2-3	-	TRBD2	TGTGCCAGAAGCCTAGGACTAGCGGGAGATCCGGTTACGCAGTATTTT	CARSLGLAGDPVTQYF
TRBV5-1	TRBJ2-1	-	TRBD2	TGCGCCAGCAGCTCTGGAGGACTAGCGGCCTACAATGAGCAGTTCTTC	CASSSGGLAAYNEQFF
TRBV18	TRBJ1-1	-	-	TGTGCCAGCTCACCATCTTTCCGGGGGAACACTGAAGCTTTCTTT	CASSPSFRGNTEAFF
TRBV25-1	TRBJ1-2	-	-	TGTGCCAGCAGTGACTCCGACTACAACTATGGCTACACCTTC	CASSDSDYNYGYTF
TRBV7-6	TRBJ2-2	-	-	TGTGCCAGCAGCTTACGGGGTTTGTCGAACACCGGGGAGCTGTTTTTT	CASSLRGLSNTGELFF
TRBV7-9	TRBJ1-3	-	-	TGTGCCAGCAGCTTATACAGGTCTGGAAACACCATATATTTT	CASSLYRSGNTIYF
TRBV24-1	TRBJ1-2	-	-	TGTGCCACCAGTGATTTGGGCAGGGATGGCTACACCTTC	CATSDLGRDGYTF
TRBV5-1	TRBJ2-6	-	TRBD1	TGCGCCAGCAGCCAACGGACAGGGGGATCCTCTGGGGCCAACGTCCTGACTTTC	CASSQRTGGSSGANVLTF
TRBV27	TRBJ2-1	few	-	TGTGCCAGCAGTTACGGGAGTTACAATGAGCAGTTCTTC	CASSYGSYNEQFF
TRBV5-8	TRBJ2-7	-	TRBD1	TGTGCCAGCAGCTTGGGGGACAGGGGCGGGAACGAGCAGTACTTC	CASSLGDRGGNEQYF
TRBV5-1	TRBJ2-7	-	-	TGCGCCAGCAGCTTGTGGGGCCAGAATTACTACGAGCAGTACTTC	CASSLWGQNYYEQYF
TRBV19	TRBJ1-2	-	TRBD1	TGTGCCAGTAGCATGCGGGCCAGGGGGTATGGCTACACCTTC	CASSMRARGYGYTF
TRBV7-2	TRBJ2-5	once	-	TGTGCCAGCAGCTTCGAGGCGTCTAGACAAGAGACCCAGTACTTC	CASSFEASRQETQYF
TRBV27	TRBJ2-4	once	-	TGTGCCAGCAGTTCTGGCGTGGGCTCCGCCAAAAACATTCAGTACTTC	CASSSGVGSAKNIQYF
TRBV7-9	TRBJ1-2	few	TRBD1	TGTGCCAGCAGCGGCCGTGGGACAGGGCACTATGGCTACACCTTC	CASSGRGTGHYGYTF
TRBV10-1	TRBJ2-1	-	TRBD2	TGCGCCAGCAGCGATATCCACCAGCGGGAGGGGGCCTACAATGAGCAGTTCTTC	CASSDIHQREGAYNEQFF
TRBV6-5	TRBJ2-7	-	-	TGTGCCAGCAGTTACTCGACTCCAGGGAACTACGAGCAGTACTTC	CASSYSTPGNYEQYF